This T cell receptor beta chain was captured in a study of blood T cell repertoires in COVID-19. Study overall: Sample material is recorded as cDNA or gDNA derived from T cells, B-cell-depleted T cells, or PBMCs.

J gave up 2 bases and V 7 bases, and 5 bases lay outside the gene matches. There are 12 residues in the CDR3. The germline V gene has CDR1 GTSNPN and CDR2 SVGIG (reference sequence). TCRdb's copy holds only in-frame clones and misses some; the assay was immunoSEQ multiplex PCR. There are fewer than 250,000 clones in the sample; approximately 88% occur only once, and around 3.5% lies in the top ten. The TCR originated in a woman in her twenties or thirties who had recovered from COVID-19. The chain recombines TRBV30 with TRBJ2-7, with TRBD2 matching 7 bases. The sequenced sample consisted of PBMCs or T cells enriched from blood (not recorded which). The DNA for the CDR3 is TGTGCCTCGAGACTAGCTACCTACGAGCAGTACTTC. This sequence encodes CASRLATYEQYF. The full variable domain, in which reference TRBV30 and TRBJ2-7 provide the parts outside the CDR3, is SQTIHQWPATLVQPVGSPLSLECTVEGTSNPNLYWYRQAAGRGLQLLFYSVGIGQISSEVPQNLSASRPQDRQFILSSKKLLLSDSGFYLCASRLATYEQYFGPGTRLTVT.